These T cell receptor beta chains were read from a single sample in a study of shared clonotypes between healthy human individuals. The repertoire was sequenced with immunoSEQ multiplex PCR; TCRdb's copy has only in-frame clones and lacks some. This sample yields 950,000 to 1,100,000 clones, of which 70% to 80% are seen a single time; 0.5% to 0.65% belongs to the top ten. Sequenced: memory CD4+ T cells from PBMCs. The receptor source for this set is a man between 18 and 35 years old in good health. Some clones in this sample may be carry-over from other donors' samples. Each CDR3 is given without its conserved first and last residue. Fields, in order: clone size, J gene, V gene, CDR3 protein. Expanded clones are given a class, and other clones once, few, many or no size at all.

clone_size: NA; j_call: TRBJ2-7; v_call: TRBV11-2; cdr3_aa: ASSLGGSGGFYEQY
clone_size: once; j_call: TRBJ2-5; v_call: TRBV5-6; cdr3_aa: ASSLGQGLPQETQY
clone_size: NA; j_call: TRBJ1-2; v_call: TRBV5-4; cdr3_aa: ASSLPGAGYGYT
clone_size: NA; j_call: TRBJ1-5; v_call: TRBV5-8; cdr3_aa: ASSPGGTGQPQH
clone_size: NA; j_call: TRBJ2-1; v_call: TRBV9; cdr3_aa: ASSPTDSRNINEQF
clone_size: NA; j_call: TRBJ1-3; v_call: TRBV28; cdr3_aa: ASRLPGGESSGNTIY
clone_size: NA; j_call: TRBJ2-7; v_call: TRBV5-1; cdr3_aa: ASRTSGTYEQY
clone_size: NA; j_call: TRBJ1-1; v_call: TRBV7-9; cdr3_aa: ASSPLPRERANTEAF
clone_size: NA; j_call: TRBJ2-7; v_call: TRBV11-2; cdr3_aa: ASSHRDIPYEQY
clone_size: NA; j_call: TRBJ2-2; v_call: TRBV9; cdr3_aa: ASSSRLTAAGGFGAGELF
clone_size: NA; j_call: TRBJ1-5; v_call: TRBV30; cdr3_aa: ASSSASNQPQH
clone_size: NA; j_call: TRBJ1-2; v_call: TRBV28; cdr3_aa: ASSFGQGVYGYT
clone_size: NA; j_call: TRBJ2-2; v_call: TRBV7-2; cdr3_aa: ASSWTSGRGTGELF
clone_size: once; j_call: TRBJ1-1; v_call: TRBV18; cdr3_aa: ASSPPSGGTEAF
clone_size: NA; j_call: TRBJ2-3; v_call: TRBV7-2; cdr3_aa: ASSLQTSGGRDTQY
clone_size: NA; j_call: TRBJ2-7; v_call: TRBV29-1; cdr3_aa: SVRPNAVRSYEQY
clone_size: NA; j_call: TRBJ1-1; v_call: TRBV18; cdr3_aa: ASSPSGTGNTEAF
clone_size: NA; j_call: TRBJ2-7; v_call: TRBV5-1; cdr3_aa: ASSSTDRQSYEQY
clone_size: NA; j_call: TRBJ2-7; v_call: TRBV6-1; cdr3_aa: ASSEAWVSYEQY
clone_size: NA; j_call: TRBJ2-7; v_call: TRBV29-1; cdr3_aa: SGGTHEQY
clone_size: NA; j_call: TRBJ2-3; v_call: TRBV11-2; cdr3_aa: ASSPLAGSSTDTQY
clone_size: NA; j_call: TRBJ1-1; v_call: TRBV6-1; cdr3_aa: ASSENPNTEAF
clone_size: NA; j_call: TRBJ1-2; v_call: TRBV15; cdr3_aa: ATSREPRSYGYT
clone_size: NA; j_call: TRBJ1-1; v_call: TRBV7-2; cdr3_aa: ASSLTEGAGTEAF
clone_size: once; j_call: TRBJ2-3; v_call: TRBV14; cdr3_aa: ASSPTSGTGTDTQY
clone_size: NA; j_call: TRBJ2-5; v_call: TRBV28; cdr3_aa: ASSLSGAETQY
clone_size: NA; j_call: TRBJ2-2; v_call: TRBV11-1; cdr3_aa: ASSTGTDNTGELF
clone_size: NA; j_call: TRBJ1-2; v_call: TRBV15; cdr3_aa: ATSRDQGTARGYT
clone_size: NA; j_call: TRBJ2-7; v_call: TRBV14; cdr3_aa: ASSQASRRVEQY
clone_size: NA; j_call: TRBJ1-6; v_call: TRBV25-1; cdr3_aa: ASSNPGQGGSPLH
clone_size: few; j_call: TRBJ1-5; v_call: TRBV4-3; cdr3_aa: ASSQDRGQPQH
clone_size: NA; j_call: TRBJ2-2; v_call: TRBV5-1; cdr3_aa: ASSLEGVGGELF
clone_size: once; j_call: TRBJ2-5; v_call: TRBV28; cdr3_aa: ASSSRPGTRGARGTQY
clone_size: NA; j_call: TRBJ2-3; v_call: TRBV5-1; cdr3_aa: ASSLAGGPTDTQY
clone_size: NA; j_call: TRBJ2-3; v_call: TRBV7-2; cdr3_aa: ASSFPSSDTQY
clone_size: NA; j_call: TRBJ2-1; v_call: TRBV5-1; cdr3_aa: ASSPSGRTYNEQF
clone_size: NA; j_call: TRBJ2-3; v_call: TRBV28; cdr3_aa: ASSFGPGADTQY
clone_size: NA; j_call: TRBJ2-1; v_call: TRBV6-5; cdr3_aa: ASSYQGAGNNEQF
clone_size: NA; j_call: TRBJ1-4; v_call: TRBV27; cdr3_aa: ASSKQGAVVEKLF
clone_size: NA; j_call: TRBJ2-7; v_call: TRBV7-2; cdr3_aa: ASSLASGSFYEQY
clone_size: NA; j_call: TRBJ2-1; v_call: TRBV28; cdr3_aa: ASGIGGYNYNEQF
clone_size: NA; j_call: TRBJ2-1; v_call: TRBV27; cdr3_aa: ASSIRPGQGYNEQF
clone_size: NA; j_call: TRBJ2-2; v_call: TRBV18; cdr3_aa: ASSPLPRESRTGELF
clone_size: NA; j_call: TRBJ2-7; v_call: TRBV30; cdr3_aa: AWTPGYEQY
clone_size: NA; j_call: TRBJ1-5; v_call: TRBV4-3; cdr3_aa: ASSQVWGGGNQPQH
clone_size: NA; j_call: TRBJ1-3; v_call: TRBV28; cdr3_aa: ASSGGGMVNTIY
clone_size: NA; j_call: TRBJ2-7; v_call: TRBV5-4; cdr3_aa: ASSGGAGTGYEQY
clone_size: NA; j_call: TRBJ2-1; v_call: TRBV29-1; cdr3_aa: SVDTLSSYNEQF
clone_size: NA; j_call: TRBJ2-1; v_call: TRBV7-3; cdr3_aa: ASSARRTSGFNEQF
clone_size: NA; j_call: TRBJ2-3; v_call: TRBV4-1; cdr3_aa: ASSLTSGSVADTQY